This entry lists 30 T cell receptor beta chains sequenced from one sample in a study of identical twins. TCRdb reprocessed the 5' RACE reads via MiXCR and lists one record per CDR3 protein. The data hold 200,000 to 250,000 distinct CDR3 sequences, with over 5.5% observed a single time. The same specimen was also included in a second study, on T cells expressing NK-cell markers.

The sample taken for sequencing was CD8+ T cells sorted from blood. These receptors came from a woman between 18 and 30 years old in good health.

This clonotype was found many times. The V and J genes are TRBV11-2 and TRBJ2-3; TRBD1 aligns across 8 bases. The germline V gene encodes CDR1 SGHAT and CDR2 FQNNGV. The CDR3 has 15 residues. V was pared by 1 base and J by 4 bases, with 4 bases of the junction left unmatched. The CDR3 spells CASSLGTGSADTQYF. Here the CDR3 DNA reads TGTGCCAGCAGCTTAGGGACAGGGAGCGCAGATACGCAGTATTTT.

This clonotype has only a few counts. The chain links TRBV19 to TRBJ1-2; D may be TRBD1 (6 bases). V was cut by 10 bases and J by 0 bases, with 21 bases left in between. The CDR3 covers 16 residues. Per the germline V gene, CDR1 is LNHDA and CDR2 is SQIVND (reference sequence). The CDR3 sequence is CATAQGPGLANYGYTF. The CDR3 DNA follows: TGTGCCACCGCACAGGGTCCTGGTTTAGCTAACTATGGCTACACCTTC. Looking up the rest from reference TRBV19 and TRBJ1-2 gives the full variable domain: DGGITQSPKYLFRKEGQNVTLSCEQNLNHDAMYWYRQDPGQGLRLIYYSQIVNDFQKGDIAEGYSVSREKKESFPLTVTSAQKNPTAFYLCATAQGPGLANYGYTFGSGTRLTVV.

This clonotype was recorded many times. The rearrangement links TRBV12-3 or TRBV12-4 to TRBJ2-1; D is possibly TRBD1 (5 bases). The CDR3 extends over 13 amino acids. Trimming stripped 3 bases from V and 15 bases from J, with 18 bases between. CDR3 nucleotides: TGTGCCAGCAGTTTTGGGGCCCGGCAGGTGGGGTTCTTC. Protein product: CASSFGARQVGFF.

The CDR3 loop reads CASTRGNEQFF. The CDR3 DNA reads TGTGCCAGCACTAGGGGGAATGAGCAGTTCTTC. The V gene is TRBV6-2 or TRBV6-3, the J gene TRBJ2-1, with D perhaps matching TRBD1 (6 bases). The V and J ends lost 7 bases and 7 bases respectively, with 8 bases between them. In germline, CDR1 is MNHEY, CDR2 SVGEGT. The CDR3 is 11 amino acids.

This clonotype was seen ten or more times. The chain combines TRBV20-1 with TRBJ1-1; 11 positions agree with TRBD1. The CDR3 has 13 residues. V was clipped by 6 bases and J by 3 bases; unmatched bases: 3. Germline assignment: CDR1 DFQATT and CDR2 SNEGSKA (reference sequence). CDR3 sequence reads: CSAPGQGDTEAFF. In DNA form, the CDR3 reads TGCAGTGCGCCGGGACAGGGGGACACTGAAGCTTTCTTT.

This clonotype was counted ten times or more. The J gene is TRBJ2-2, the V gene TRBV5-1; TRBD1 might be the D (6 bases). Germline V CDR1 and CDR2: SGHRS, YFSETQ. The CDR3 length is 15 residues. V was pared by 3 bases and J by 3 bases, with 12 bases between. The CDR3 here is CASSSDRPYTGELFF. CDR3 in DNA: TGCGCCAGCAGCTCCGACAGGCCATACACCGGGGAGCTGTTTTTT. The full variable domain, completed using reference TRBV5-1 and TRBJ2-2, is KAGVTQTPRYLIKTRGQQVTLSCSPISGHRSVSWYQQTPGQGLQFLFEYFSETQRNKGNFPGRFSGRQFSNSRSEMNVSTLELGDSALYLCASSSDRPYTGELFFGEGSRLTVL.

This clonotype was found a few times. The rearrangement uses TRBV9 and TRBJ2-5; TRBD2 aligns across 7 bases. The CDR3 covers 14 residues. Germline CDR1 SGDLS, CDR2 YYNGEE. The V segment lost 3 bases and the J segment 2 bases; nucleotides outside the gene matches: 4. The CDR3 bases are TGTGCCAGCAGCGGGGAGGGGTGGCAAGAGACCCAGTACTTC. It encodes CASSGEGWQETQYF.

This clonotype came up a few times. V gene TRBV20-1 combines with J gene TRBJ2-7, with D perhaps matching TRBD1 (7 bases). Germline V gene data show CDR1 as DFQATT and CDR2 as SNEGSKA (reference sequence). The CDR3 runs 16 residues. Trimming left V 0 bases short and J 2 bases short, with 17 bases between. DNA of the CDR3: TGCAGTGCTAGAGATCAGGAGGGGGCGAGGGCCTACGAGCAGTACTTC. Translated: CSARDQEGARAYEQYF.

The CDR3 DNA reads as TGTGCCTGGAGCCCGGGACAGGGAAAGGACATTCAGTACTTC. This translates into CAWSPGQGKDIQYF. This chain connects TRBV30 to TRBJ2-4; 9 bases map to TRBD1. The CDR3 is 14 amino acids. Germline CDR1 GTSNPN, CDR2 SVGIG (reference sequence). The trim removed 3 bases at V and 8 bases at J, leaving 8 bases unmatched.

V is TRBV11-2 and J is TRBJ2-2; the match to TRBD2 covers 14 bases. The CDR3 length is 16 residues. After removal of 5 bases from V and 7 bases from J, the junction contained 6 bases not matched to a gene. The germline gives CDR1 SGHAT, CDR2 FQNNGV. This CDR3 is CASSAPGLAGDGELFF. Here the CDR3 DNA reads TGTGCCAGCAGCGCACCGGGACTAGCGGGAGACGGGGAGCTGTTTTTT.

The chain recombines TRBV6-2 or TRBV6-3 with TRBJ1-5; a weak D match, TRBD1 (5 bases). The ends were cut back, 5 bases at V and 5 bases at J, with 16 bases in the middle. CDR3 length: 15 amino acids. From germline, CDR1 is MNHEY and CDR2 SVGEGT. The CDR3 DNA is TGTGCCAGCAGTAGACACGGAGGGGACCATCAGCCCCAGCATTTT. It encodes CASSRHGGDHQPQHF.

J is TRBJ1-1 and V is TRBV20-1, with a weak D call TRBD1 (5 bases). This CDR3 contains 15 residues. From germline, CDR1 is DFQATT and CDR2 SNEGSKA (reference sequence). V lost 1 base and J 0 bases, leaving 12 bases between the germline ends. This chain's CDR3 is CSARATDRMNTEAFF. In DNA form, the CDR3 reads TGCAGTGCTAGAGCTACAGACAGAATGAACACTGAAGCTTTCTTT.

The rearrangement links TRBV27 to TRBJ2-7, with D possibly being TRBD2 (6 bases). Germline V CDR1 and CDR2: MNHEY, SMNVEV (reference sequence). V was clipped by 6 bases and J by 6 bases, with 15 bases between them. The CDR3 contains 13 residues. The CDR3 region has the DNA TGTGCCAGCAGCCGGGGGATGGGTCCCGAGCAGTACTTC. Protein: CASSRGMGPEQYF.

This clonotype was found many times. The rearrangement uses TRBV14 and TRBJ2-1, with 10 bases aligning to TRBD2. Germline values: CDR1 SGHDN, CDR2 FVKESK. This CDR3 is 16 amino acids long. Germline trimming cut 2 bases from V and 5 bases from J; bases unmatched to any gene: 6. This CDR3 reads CASSQYGLAENNEQFF. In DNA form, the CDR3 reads TGTGCCAGCAGCCAATACGGACTAGCGGAAAACAATGAGCAGTTCTTC.

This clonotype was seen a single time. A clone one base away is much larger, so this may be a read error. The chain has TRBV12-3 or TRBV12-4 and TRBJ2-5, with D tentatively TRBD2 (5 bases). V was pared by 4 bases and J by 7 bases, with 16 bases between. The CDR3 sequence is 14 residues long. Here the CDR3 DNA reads TGTGCCAGCAGTTACGCGCTAGCCAGTGTGACCCAGTACTTC. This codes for CASSYALASVTQYF.

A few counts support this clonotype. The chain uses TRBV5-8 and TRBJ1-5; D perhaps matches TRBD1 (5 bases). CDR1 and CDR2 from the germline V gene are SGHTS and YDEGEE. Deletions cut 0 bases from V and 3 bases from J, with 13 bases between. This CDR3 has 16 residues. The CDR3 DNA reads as TGTGCCAGCAGCTTGGGACCAGGGCCCATCAATCAGCCCCAGCATTTT. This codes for CASSLGPGPINQPQHF. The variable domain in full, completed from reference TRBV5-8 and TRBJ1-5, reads EAGVTQSPTHLIKTRGQQATLRCSPISGHTSVYWYQQALGLGLQFLLWYDEGEERNRGNFPPRFSGRQFPNYSSELNVNALELEDSALYLCASSLGPGPINQPQHFGDGTRLSIL.

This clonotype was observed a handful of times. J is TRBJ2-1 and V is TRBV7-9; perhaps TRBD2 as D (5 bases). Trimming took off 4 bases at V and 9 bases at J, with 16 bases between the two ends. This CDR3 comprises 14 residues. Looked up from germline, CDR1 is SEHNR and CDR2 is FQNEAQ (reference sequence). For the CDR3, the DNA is TGTGCCAGCAGCTCAGCCCAACTAGTGTCTGAGCAGTTCTTC. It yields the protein CASSSAQLVSEQFF.

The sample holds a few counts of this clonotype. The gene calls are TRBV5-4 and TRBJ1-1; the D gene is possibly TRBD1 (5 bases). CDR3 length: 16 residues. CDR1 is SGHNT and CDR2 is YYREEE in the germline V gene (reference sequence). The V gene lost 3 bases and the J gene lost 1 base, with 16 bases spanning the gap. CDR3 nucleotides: TGTGCCAGCAGCTCGGGGCTCGCGGTTTCGAACACTGAAGCTTTCTTT. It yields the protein CASSSGLAVSNTEAFF.

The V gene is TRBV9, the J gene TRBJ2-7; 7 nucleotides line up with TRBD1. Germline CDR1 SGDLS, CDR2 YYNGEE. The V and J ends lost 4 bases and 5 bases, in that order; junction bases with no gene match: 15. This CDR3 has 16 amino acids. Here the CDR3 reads CASSPEWGTDANEQYF. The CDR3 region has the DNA TGTGCCAGCAGCCCGGAGTGGGGGACAGACGCCAACGAGCAGTACTTC.

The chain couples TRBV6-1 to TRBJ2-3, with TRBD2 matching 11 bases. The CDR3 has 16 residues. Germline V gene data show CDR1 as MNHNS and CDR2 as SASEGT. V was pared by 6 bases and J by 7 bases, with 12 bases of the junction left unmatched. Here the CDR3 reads CASSLLLAGGPHTQYF. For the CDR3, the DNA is TGTGCCAGCAGCCTTCTGCTAGCGGGAGGACCCCATACGCAGTATTTT.

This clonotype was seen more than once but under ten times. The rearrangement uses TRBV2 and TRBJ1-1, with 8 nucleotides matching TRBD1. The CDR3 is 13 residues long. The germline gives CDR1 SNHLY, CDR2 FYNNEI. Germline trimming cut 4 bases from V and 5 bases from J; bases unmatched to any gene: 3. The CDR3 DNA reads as TGTGCCAGCAGTGGACAGGGGAAGACTGAAGCTTTCTTT. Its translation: CASSGQGKTEAFF.

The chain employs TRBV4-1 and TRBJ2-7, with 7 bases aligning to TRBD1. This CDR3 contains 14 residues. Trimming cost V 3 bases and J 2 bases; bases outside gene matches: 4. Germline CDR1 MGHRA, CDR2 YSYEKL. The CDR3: CASSQGQKAYEQYF. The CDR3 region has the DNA TGCGCCAGCAGCCAGGGACAGAAAGCCTACGAGCAGTACTTC.

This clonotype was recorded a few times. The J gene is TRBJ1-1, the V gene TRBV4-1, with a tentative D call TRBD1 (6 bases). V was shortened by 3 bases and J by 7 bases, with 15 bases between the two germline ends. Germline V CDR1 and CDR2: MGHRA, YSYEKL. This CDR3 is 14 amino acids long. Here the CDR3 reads CASSQETGKLEAFF. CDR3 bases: TGCGCCAGCAGCCAGGAGACAGGAAAGCTTGAAGCTTTCTTT.

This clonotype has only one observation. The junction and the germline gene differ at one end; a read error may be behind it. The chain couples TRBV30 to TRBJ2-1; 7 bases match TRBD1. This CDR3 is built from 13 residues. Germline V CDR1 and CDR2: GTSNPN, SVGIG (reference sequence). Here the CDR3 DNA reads TGTGCCTGCATCGACAGGGAGTTTAATGATCAGTTCTTC. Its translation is CACIDREFNDQFF.

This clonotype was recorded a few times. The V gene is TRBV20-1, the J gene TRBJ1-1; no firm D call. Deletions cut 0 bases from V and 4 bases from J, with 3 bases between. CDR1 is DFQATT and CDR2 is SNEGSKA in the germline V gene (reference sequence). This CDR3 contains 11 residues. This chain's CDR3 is CSAREVTEAFF. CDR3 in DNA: TGCAGTGCTAGAGAGGTCACTGAAGCTTTCTTT.

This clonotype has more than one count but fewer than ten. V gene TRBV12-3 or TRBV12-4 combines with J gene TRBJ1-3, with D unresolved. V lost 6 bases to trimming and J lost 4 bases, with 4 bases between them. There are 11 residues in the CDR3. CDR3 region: CASRTGNTIYF. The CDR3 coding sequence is TGTGCCAGCAGGACAGGAAACACCATATATTTT.

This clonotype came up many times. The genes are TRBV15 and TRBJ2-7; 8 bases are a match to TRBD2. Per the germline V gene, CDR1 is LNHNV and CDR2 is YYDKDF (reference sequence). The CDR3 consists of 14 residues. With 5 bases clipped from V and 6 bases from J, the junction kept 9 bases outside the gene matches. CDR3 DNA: TGTGCCACCAGCGTAGGGACTAGAGGCGCCGAGCAGTACTTC. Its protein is CATSVGTRGAEQYF.

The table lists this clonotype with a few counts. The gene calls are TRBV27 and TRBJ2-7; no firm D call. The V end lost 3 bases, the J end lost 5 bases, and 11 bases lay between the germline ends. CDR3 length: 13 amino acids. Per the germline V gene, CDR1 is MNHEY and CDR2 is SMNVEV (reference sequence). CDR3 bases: TGTGCCAGCAGTTTTGACCCGAACAACGAGCAGTACTTC. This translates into CASSFDPNNEQYF.

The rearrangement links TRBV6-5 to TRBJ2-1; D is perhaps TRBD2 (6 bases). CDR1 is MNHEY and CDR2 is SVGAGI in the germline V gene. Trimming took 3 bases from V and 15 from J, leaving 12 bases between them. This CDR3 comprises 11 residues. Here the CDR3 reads CASSYRLDWFF. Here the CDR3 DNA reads TGTGCCAGCAGTTATCGACTAGATTGGTTCTTC.

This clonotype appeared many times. Here the CDR3 DNA reads TGTGCCAGCAGCCCCGGGACTAGCGGGACCCCCTACAATGAGCAGTTCTTC. Translated, it gives CASSPGTSGTPYNEQFF. The J gene is TRBJ2-1, the V gene TRBV7-9, with 13 bases lining up with TRBD2. V shed 5 bases, J shed 2 bases, and the junction held 6 bases outside the gene matches. The germline CDR1 and CDR2 sequences are SEHNR and FQNEAQ (reference sequence). The CDR3 spans 17 residues.